Listed below are T cell receptor beta chains from one sample, sequenced in a study of T cells expressing NK-cell markers. TCRdb reprocessed the 5' RACE reads and keeps a single row for each CDR3 protein, giving no DNA. The data include 400,000 to 450,000 distinct CDR3 sequences; the top ten clones carry more than 7%. The specimen was blood T cells: a sorted CD56 or NKG2C T cell subset, CD4+ or CD8+ T cells, or bulk PBMC T cells (not recorded which). The receptor source for this set is a woman between 18 and 69 years old in good health. Both conserved end residues are part of each CDR3. The order of the fields is V gene, J gene, CDR3 protein.

V: TRBV6-2/TRBV6-3
J: TRBJ2-2
CDR3: CASSYWGLADTLTGELFF

V: TRBV6-2/TRBV6-3
J: TRBJ1-4
CDR3: CASKVETNEKLFF

V: TRBV13
J: TRBJ1-1
CDR3: CASSLVTGNEAFF

V: TRBV6-6
J: TRBJ1-1
CDR3: CASRPQVNTEAFF

V: TRBV7-2
J: TRBJ2-5
CDR3: CASSPTSGQVRGETQYF

V: TRBV5-1
J: TRBJ2-7
CDR3: CASSLGTAKSYEQYF

V: TRBV7-2
J: TRBJ2-3
CDR3: CASSLSNRFDTQYF

V: TRBV28
J: TRBJ2-1
CDR3: CASSLRDTGIGQGEQFF

V: TRBV20-1
J: TRBJ2-5
CDR3: CSAREWRGGLVQETQYF

V: TRBV7-3
J: TRBJ2-3
CDR3: CASSSDLTDTQYF

V: TRBV12-3/TRBV12-4
J: TRBJ2-4
CDR3: CASSFETHETIQYF

V: TRBV18
J: TRBJ1-6
CDR3: CASSPSTVNSPLHF

V: TRBV20-1
J: TRBJ1-3
CDR3: CSARAGTASGNTIYF

V: TRBV9
J: TRBJ2-2
CDR3: CASSVRGAGTGELFF

V: TRBV6-1
J: TRBJ1-5
CDR3: CASSEYRGGSNQPQHF

V: TRBV24-1
J: TRBJ2-1
CDR3: CATSGGTEPYNEQFF

V: TRBV28
J: TRBJ1-3
CDR3: CASSFVGTPSGNTIYF

V: TRBV4-3
J: TRBJ2-1
CDR3: CASSQDRPLDEQFF

V: TRBV20-1
J: TRBJ1-4
CDR3: CRADSQATNEKLFF

V: TRBV7-3
J: TRBJ1-1
CDR3: CASSSQGPTEAFF

V: TRBV7-2
J: TRBJ2-7
CDR3: CASSFGGSYEQYF

V: TRBV5-1
J: TRBJ2-2
CDR3: CASSSEGSTGELFF

V: TRBV12-3/TRBV12-4
J: TRBJ1-5
CDR3: CASSARRGRQPQHF

V: TRBV7-9
J: TRBJ2-3
CDR3: CASSLVAGGPADTQYF

V: TRBV7-3
J: TRBJ2-3
CDR3: CASSSGREVTDTQYF

V: TRBV20-1
J: TRBJ2-3
CDR3: CSAIPQQVPDTQYF

V: TRBV7-2
J: TRBJ2-4
CDR3: CASSLASGSEGNIQYF

V: TRBV7-8
J: TRBJ2-7
CDR3: CASSARDEQYF

V: TRBV5-4
J: TRBJ2-1
CDR3: CASNLRTGPYNEQFF

V: TRBV29-1
J: TRBJ1-1
CDR3: CSGEGTKGDTEAFF

V: TRBV20-1
J: TRBJ1-5
CDR3: CSARDPQGSNQPQHF

V: TRBV7-2
J: TRBJ2-1
CDR3: CASSSLPGLSSSQQFF

V: TRBV15
J: TRBJ2-5
CDR3: CATSRDLKLQETQYF

V: TRBV12-3/TRBV12-4
J: TRBJ2-2
CDR3: CASSFFLAPNTGELFF

V: TRBV10-3
J: TRBJ2-5
CDR3: CAISGGRDPQETQYF

V: TRBV5-1
J: TRBJ1-1
CDR3: CASSLLVGRGYTEAFF

V: TRBV5-6
J: TRBJ2-2
CDR3: CASSLGLAGLRGELFF

V: TRBV5-1
J: TRBJ2-7
CDR3: CASSLTLPGTAYEQYF

V: TRBV7-3
J: TRBJ2-1
CDR3: CASSLTIPLAGGPHEQFF

V: TRBV5-1
J: TRBJ1-4
CDR3: CASSLLGAGTNEKLFF